The subject of this entry is one TCR beta chain. Its binding antigen is unknown. There are no base qualities to consult, and no much larger clone falls within one base. The data derive from a study of PD-1 blockade in classical Hodgkin lymphoma (dated by TCRdb to about 2020). For the wider study: Nivolumab dosing was 3 mg/kg intravenously every 2 weeks, continuing until either disease progression or unacceptable toxicity. The study used TCR beta sequencing and CyTOF to define a peripheral blood immune signature of response to PD-1 blockade in classical Hodgkin lymphoma.

The time point label, as the study defines it: cycle 4 day 1 (C4D1), after six to seven weeks of nivolumab. Relapse after autologous stem cell transplantation had occurred in all trial patients, and cohorts A, B and C were distinguished by prior brentuximab vedotin exposure. Magnetic negative selection with a Miltenyi CD8+ T cell isolation kit was used to purify CD8+ T cells from thawed PBMCs. A total of roughly 57 patients with relapsed/refractory classical Hodgkin lymphoma made up the trial cohort, and each patient's best overall response was complete response, partial response or progressive disease. Single-agent nivolumab was administered to trial patients in the multi-cohort phase II CheckMate 205 trial. An independent review committee assessed best overall response by applying the 2007 International Working Group response criteria. Trial PBMCs were collected immediately before nivolumab initiation (C1D1) and during therapy at cycle 2 day 1 and cycle 4 day 1. Peripheral blood was collected in 8 mL Vacutainer Cell Preparation Tubes, from which PBMCs were isolated by centrifugation and then cryopreserved. Purified CD4+ and CD8+ fractions were prepared only for cases where an additional PBMC sample was available. Magnetically labelled cells were removed on LS columns in a quadroMACS separator, and the flow-through was collected as the purified fraction.

What the research found in general, with its limitations: The study covered only a single clinical trial cohort, and the causes of the repertoire differences, possibly disease activity or prior therapy, were still not defined. Lower diversity was seen in patients whose nivolumab began less than 1 year after ASCT, and these patients were left out of later analyses so that immune reconstitution would not confound the results. Baseline TCR diversity was reported to be lower in newly diagnosed patients than in healthy donors and to be lower still in relapsed/refractory patients. A significant rise by C4D1 was seen in CD4+ but not CD8+ TCR diversity (p=0.0027 vs p=0.16), with the rise being most apparent in complete responders (p=0.02). Baseline diversity similar to that of newly diagnosed patients was observed in trial patients achieving complete response, whereas significantly lower diversity was observed in partial responders and progressors.

The CDR3 has 13 amino acids, counting the end cysteine and phenylalanine. Just the 39-base CDR3 DNA is kept, in frame starting at base 1. At the junction V is shortened by 5 bases and J by 5 bases, with 10 bases in between. The germline V gene gives CDR1 as MNHEY and CDR2 as SVGAGI. The Qiagen DNeasy kit was used to extract genomic DNA both from unsorted PBMCs and from the negatively selected CD4+ and CD8+ fractions. TCR beta CDR3 regions were amplified by immunoSEQ multiplex PCR using primers annealing to V and J segments. A synthetic immune receptor repertoire was used to minimize amplification bias, and any remaining bias was removed computationally after sequencing. Per the authors' processing: Repertoire diversity was quantified as the Shannon entropy index using custom Python scripts. Unsorted, CD4+ and CD8+ repertoires were examined separately, except in combined analyses, for which CD4+ and CD8+ sequences were merged in silico. Clonal expansion was defined as at least a 2-fold frequency increase after treatment relative to C1D1, with a pseudocount of 0.5 for undetected baseline clones. Singleton clones were defined as clones with 0 or 1 copy at C1D1, and non-singleton clones were defined as clones with 2 or more copies. Clones expanded in unsorted samples were annotated as CD4+, CD8+ or unknown by matching protein sequences in sorted samples from the same patient. Wilcoxon tests on paired samples were used to test diversity changes from C1D1 to C4D1. Imported from immuneACCESS, the table was reduced by TCRdb to in-frame sequences with V and J called. These copies leave out some clones; in studies compared against another copy, an unresolved V gene accounts for under half, and the cause of the remainder is not known. That table furnishes V, J and clone size, whereas the DNA furnished D and trimming. Here the sample has approximately 20,000 clones; less than 90% occur a single time. The ten largest make up 4.5% to 5% of the sample.

The receptor was isolated from a human donor with classical Hodgkin lymphoma. This sequence uses TRBV6-5 and TRBJ2-1; no D gene is confidently identified. This specimen consisted of CD8+ T cells from blood, obtained before the fourth cycle of nivolumab. The nucleotide sequence is TGTGCCAGCAGTCCGACGCTTAACAATGAGCAGTTCTTC. This codes for CASSPTLNNEQFF.